Reported below is one TCR beta chain. The table came from immunoSEQ multiplex PCR; TCRdb's copy has only in-frame clones and leaves some out. The repertoire consists of about 27,000 clones, with 55% to 70% occurring once and the leading ten covering roughly 56%. Trimming took off 7 bases at V and 4 bases at J, with 22 bases between the two ends. Germline CDR1 reads LNHDA; CDR2 reads SQIVND (reference sequence). The CDR3 totals 16 residues. These data originate in a study of cytotoxic CD8 clonotypes in ibrutinib-treated CLL. Frozen-stored PBMCs produced approximately 2 micrograms of genomic DNA for TCR beta libraries.

The sample in question was PBMCs, obtained after 24 months of ibrutinib treatment. This clonotype was obtained from a human donor with chronic lymphocytic leukemia. V gene TRBV19 combines with J gene TRBJ1-2, with D perhaps matching TRBD1 (6 bases). In DNA, the CDR3 is TGTGCCAGTACCCGGAGGGGGACGGATTATATCTATGGCTACACCTTC. The encoded protein is CASTRRGTDYIYGYTF.